This TCR beta chain was sequenced in a study of T-cell memory formation after mild COVID-19. Each CDR3 protein is one row after TCRdb ran MiXCR on the 5' RACE reads. The sample lists approximately 200,000 distinct CDR3 sequences, approximately 16% seen once, with approximately 2.1% in the top ten. Trimming removed 3 bases from V and 6 bases from J, with 16 bases in between. CDR1 LGHNA and CDR2 YNFKEQ come from the germline V gene. The length of the CDR3 is 15 residues. In this sample, this clonotype turned up a few times. The receptor's source is an adult woman who had mild COVID-19 (a few samples of this study predate the infection). Cell type and time point are not known. This chain connects TRBV4-2 to TRBJ2-3; D remains ambiguous. Sequencing was carried out using PBMCs or a T cell subset sorted from them (not recorded which). The CDR3 DNA sequence: TGTGCCAGCAGCCAGATACATAAGCCCGTGGATACGCAGTATTTT. It encodes CASSQIHKPVDTQYF.